The 4 T cell receptor beta chains presented below share a single source sample, sequenced in a study of yellow fever vaccine responses in identical twins. TCRdb re-derived calls from the RT-PCR reads in MiXCR, one entry per CDR3 protein. The profile covers 25,000 or so distinct CDR3 sequences, with over 75% appearing a single time and 4% to 6% taken by the ten largest. Sample: T cells from blood (PBMCs), unsorted or a sorted subset (not recorded which), taken before or after yellow fever vaccination (not recorded which). These receptors were obtained from a woman aged 18-30 years who received the yellow fever vaccine.

The J gene is TRBJ2-5, the V gene TRBV11-3, with 8 bases identical to TRBD2. The V segment lost 7 bases and the J segment 5 bases; nucleotides outside the gene matches: 12. Germline lookup yields CDR1 SGHNT and CDR2 YENEEA. The CDR3 contains 15 residues. The CDR3 is CASMLGGAARETQYF. The CDR3 coding sequence is TGTGCCAGCATGCTCGGGGGGGCGGCGAGGGAGACCCAGTACTTC.

The chain carries TRBV12-3 or TRBV12-4 and TRBJ2-5; D tentatively reads TRBD1 or TRBD2 (5 bases each). The germline V and J ends were trimmed by 1 base and 4 bases, with 10 bases remaining between them. The CDR3 spans 14 residues. In DNA, the CDR3 is TGTGCCAGCAGTTTAGTTGGGGACGGAGAGACCCAGTACTTC. This codes for CASSLVGDGETQYF.

CDR3 nucleotide sequence: TGTGCCATCGGTCCCGGGGACTATGGCTACACCTTC. Amino acid sequence: CAIGPGDYGYTF. V and J are TRBV10-3 and TRBJ1-2; unclear D gene. The V end was cut by 8 bases, the J end by 3 bases, with 10 bases between. CDR3 length equals 12 residues. Germline CDR1 is ENHRY and CDR2 is SYGVKD.

With respect to this clonotype: A read error may produce the germline difference seen at one junction end. This chain uses TRBV13 with TRBJ2-3, with D tentatively TRBD1 (5 bases). Germline CDR1 and CDR2: PRHDT and FYEKMQ (reference sequence). This CDR3 has 15 amino acids. The chain's CDR3 is CASSLGGSGSDTQYF. In nucleotides, the CDR3 is TGTGCCAGCAGCCTAGGCGGATCAGGGTCAGATACGCAGTATTTT.